A single T cell receptor (beta chain) is shown here with its context. Its antigen is currently unknown. PCR employed 60 Vbeta and 13 Jbeta primers. Libraries were prepared by immunoSEQ multiplex PCR; TCRdb keeps only in-frame clonotypes and omits some of them. This table has about 94,000 clones, 50% to 75% appearing once. The ends were cut back, 4 bases at V and 5 bases at J, with 21 bases in the middle. This CDR3 has 16 residues. Germline CDR1 SGHTA, CDR2 FQGNSA. The data were taken from a study of cytomegalovirus exposure and HLA in healthy donors. General observations from the study: A missense DCLRE1C variant was associated with V- and J-gene trimming of TCR beta chains in a later analysis, and an independent cohort replicated the association. The listing of 150 to 200 TCR beta chains classed them as cytomegalovirus-associated.

This clonotype originated in a man younger than 40 in good health and CMV-seronegative. Sequenced material: PBMCs. The chain links TRBV7-2 to TRBJ2-7, with a tentative D call TRBD1 (5 bases). For the CDR3, the DNA is TGTGCCAGCAGCTCCTCTACTGACAGTGCTTTCGACGAGCAGTACTTC. Translation gives CASSSSTDSAFDEQYF.